This T cell receptor (beta chain) was observed in a study of blood T cell repertoires in COVID-19. Study-wide context: From the United States, Italy and Spain came samples of acute and convalescent COVID-19.

As for this clone: A read error may account for a junction end that differs from germline.

Method: immunoSEQ multiplex PCR; TCRdb's copy keeps in-frame clones and lacks some. The sample includes 95,000 to 110,000 clones, about 88% of them seen just once. The source of this sequence is a human donor in a cohort sampled during active COVID-19. Sequenced input: peripheral blood.

The chain's CDR3 is CASSSSSGNRYNEQFF. CDR3 DNA sequence: TGTGCTAGCAGCTCCTCTAGCGGGAACCGCTACAATGAGCAGTTCTTC. V is TRBV7-7 and J is TRBJ2-1; TRBD2 matches 9 bases. Germline V gene data show CDR1 as SSHAT and CDR2 as FNYEAQ (reference sequence). This CDR3 comprises 16 residues. Drawing the rest from reference TRBV7-7 and TRBJ2-1, the complete variable domain is GAGVSQSPRYKVTKRGQDVTLRCDPISSHATLYWYQQALGQGPEFLTYFNYEAQPDKSGLPSDRFSAERPEGSISTLTIQRTEQRDSAMYRCASSSSSGNRYNEQFFGPGTRLTVL.